The table lists the clone carrying this T cell receptor (beta chain) with a few counts. The antigen is not known. J was trimmed by 12 bases and V by 4 bases; bases with no gene match: 8. Germline CDR1 SGHVS, CDR2 FNYEAQ. This CDR3 region has 13 residues. This specimen comes from a study of cytomegalovirus exposure and HLA in healthy donors. Overall study: The Caucasian-associated ancestry cluster held roughly 84% of over 350 genotyped donors.

Study results and caveats: Most TCRs appeared rarely, but some public TCRs recurred in many donors.

The study ran its PCR with 60 Vbeta and 13 Jbeta primers. Sequencing used immunoSEQ multiplex PCR; TCRdb keeps in-frame clones, though not all of them. The table lists 90,000 to 110,000 clones, roughly 15% of them singletons. The sequencing sample was made of PBMCs. V usage is TRBV7-6 and J usage is TRBJ1-4, with 7 bases lining up with TRBD1. The origin of this receptor is a female donor in good health and CMV-seronegative. This CDR3 reads CASSWSSGTELFF. CDR3 in DNA: TGTGCCAGCAGCTGGAGTTCCGGGACAGAACTGTTTTTT.